The 22 T cell receptor beta chains in this list originate from one sample, sequenced in a study of long-term antiretroviral therapy in people with HIV. Investigators performed immunoSEQ version v3.0 at survey level. Using immunoSEQ multiplex PCR, the repertoire was profiled, and TCRdb retains in-frame clones only, with some absent. Counted here are about 39,000 clones, about nine tenths occurring once; the ten biggest clones make up under 5%. Here the sequenced sample was unsorted PBMCs, taken 1.2 years after starting antiretroviral therapy. Receptors were obtained from a woman aged 45-60 years with HIV.

The J gene is TRBJ1-1, the V gene TRBV7-2; 7 positions agree with TRBD1. The CDR3 extends over 14 amino acids. V trimming: 3 bases; J trimming: 5 bases; junction bases outside the gene matches: 6. CDR1 is SGHTA and CDR2 is FQGNSA in the germline V gene. The DNA for the CDR3 is TGTGCCAGCAGCTTTAAAGGGGGCGAGACTGAAGCTTTCTTT. Residues: CASSFKGGETEAFF. Supplemented by reference TRBV7-2 and TRBJ1-1, the full variable domain reads GAGVSQSPSNKVTEKGKDVELRCDPISGHTALYWYRQSLGQGLEFLIYFQGNSAPDKSGLPSDRFSAERTGGSVSTLTIQRTQQEDSAVYLCASSFKGGETEAFFGQGTRLTVV.

This clone showed up just once. Here the CDR3 DNA reads TGTGCCAGCAGGGGAGGGGGATTAGAGACCCAGTACTTC. Translated, it gives CASRGGGLETQYF. The chain couples TRBV2 to TRBJ2-5; D might be TRBD2 (7 bases). Germline CDR1 and CDR2: SNHLY and FYNNEI. The CDR3 extends over 13 amino acids. Trimming took off 6 bases at V and 4 bases at J, with 12 bases between the two ends.

V usage is TRBV5-1 and J usage is TRBJ1-6, with D perhaps TRBD1 (5 bases). CDR1 SGHRS and CDR2 YFSETQ come from the germline V gene. V was trimmed by 0 bases and J by 7 bases, leaving 11 bases between them. CDR3 length: 15 residues. In DNA form, the CDR3 reads TGCGCCAGCAGCTTGGCCGGGGACTCCAATTCACCCCTCCACTTT. Translation gives CASSLAGDSNSPLHF.

This clone has a handful of counts. The chain combines TRBV23-1 with TRBJ1-1; D gene ambiguous. TRBV23-1 is known as an ORF, though its function is uncertain. Trimming took 3 bases from V and 5 from J, leaving 16 bases between them. The CDR3 is made up of 15 amino acids. CDR3 sequence (DNA): TGCGCCAGCAGTCAGTCGGCCCAAGCAGGTACTGAAGCTTTCTTT. It is translated as CASSQSAQAGTEAFF.

V and J are TRBV7-9 and TRBJ2-3; TRBD2 matches 10 bases. J gave up 3 bases and V 8 bases, and 5 bases lay outside the gene matches. The CDR3 sequence is 14 residues long. The germline V gene encodes CDR1 SEHNR and CDR2 FQNEAQ (reference sequence). CDR3 protein: CASERGLATDTQYF. The CDR3 bases are TGTGCCAGCGAGAGGGGACTAGCGACAGATACGCAGTATTTT.

The J gene is TRBJ1-4, the V gene TRBV5-1; D is undetermined. The CDR3 totals 13 residues. Germline-derived CDR1 and CDR2 are SGHRS and YFSETQ. Trimming shortened V by 9 bases and J by 5 bases, and 14 bases separated the two germline ends. The CDR3 DNA follows: TGCGCCACCCGGGAGGCCCCCAATGAAAAACTGTTTTTT. Protein: CATREAPNEKLFF.

The V call is TRBV16, the J call TRBJ2-7, with 8 bases fitting TRBD2. Trimming took 0 bases from V and 9 from J; bases not matched to a gene: 7. The CDR3 is 14 amino acids. The germline gives CDR1 KGHSY, CDR2 FQNENV. This chain's CDR3 is CASSQSALAVRQYF. CDR3 nucleotides: TGTGCCAGCAGCCAATCAGCACTAGCGGTTCGGCAGTACTTC.

This chain joins TRBV6-6 and TRBJ2-7; the D gene is possibly TRBD1 (6 bases). CDR1 is MNHNY and CDR2 is SVGAGI in the germline V gene (reference sequence). There are 13 residues in the CDR3. V was shortened by 6 bases and J by 2 bases, with 11 bases between the two germline ends. CDR3 region: CASSPGQTYEQYF. CDR3 sequence (DNA): TGTGCCAGCAGCCCGGGACAAACCTACGAGCAGTACTTC.

The V gene is TRBV5-6, the J gene TRBJ1-4; TRBD1 matches 8 bases. The CDR3 spans 18 residues. V was clipped by 4 bases and J by 5 bases; unmatched bases: 16. From germline, CDR1 is SGHDT and CDR2 YYEEEE. The CDR3 region has the DNA TGTGCCAGCAGCCCAACCCGAACGAGGACAGGGTTAAATGAAAAACTGTTTTTT. It codes for CASSPTRTRTGLNEKLFF.

The chain carries TRBV29-1 and TRBJ1-2, with 11 bases matching TRBD1. The CDR3 is 12 amino acids. The V and J ends lost 6 bases and 3 bases, in that order; junction bases with no gene match: 0. Per germline, CDR1 SQVTM and CDR2 ANQGSEA. CDR3 residues: CSVGQGDYGYTF. CDR3 DNA: TGCAGCGTGGGACAGGGGGACTATGGCTACACCTTC.

The CDR3 is CASSPTAGAYEQYF. The CDR3 bases are TGTGCCAGCAGCCCGACGGCGGGGGCCTACGAGCAGTACTTC. J is TRBJ2-7 and V is TRBV5-4, with 7 nucleotides matching TRBD2. J lost 2 bases, V lost 4 bases, and 6 bases had no gene match. Germline CDR1 and CDR2: SGHNT and YYREEE (reference sequence). The CDR3 spans 14 residues.

The V gene is TRBV28, the J gene TRBJ1-3; TRBD1 is a possible D gene (6 bases). V was cut by 7 bases and J by 4 bases, with 23 bases left in between. Germline-derived CDR1 and CDR2 are MDHEN and SYDVKM. CDR3 length: 17 residues. CDR3 in DNA: TGTGCCAGCAAAGAGGGGGGACCCATGAATGAGGGAAACACCATATATTTT. It specifies CASKEGGPMNEGNTIYF.

The chain employs TRBV4-1 and TRBJ2-7; TRBD2 aligns across 8 bases. CDR1 is MGHRA, CDR2 YSYEKL, per germline. The CDR3 spans 15 residues. V shed 1 base and J 3 bases; nucleotides not matched to a gene: 5. CDR3 in amino acids: CASSQAGAGGYEQYF. The DNA for the CDR3 is TGCGCCAGCAGCCAAGCCGGGGCGGGAGGCTACGAGCAGTACTTC.

DNA of the CDR3: TGTGCCAGCAGGGGATCGAATCAGCCCCAGCATTTT. This encodes CASRGSNQPQHF. The chain joins TRBV10-3 to TRBJ1-5; D possibly corresponds to TRBD1 (6 bases). The CDR3 length is 12 residues. Trimming removed 10 bases from V and 4 bases from J, with 11 bases in between. Germline V CDR1 and CDR2: ENHRY, SYGVKD.

This chain connects TRBV5-6 to TRBJ1-5; D remains ambiguous. This CDR3 spans 13 amino acids. Germline V lookup: CDR1 SGHDT, CDR2 YYEEEE. V lost 2 bases, J lost 4 bases, and 7 bases lay in between. The chain's CDR3 is CASSFFPNQPQHF. As DNA, the CDR3 is TGTGCCAGCAGCTTTTTCCCAAATCAGCCCCAGCATTTT.

The V and J genes are TRBV7-8 and TRBJ1-1, with 12 positions matching TRBD1. Looked up from germline, CDR1 is SGHVS and CDR2 is FQNEAQ. The CDR3 extends over 15 amino acids. V dropped 4 bases and J dropped 3; count of bases not matched to a gene: 3. CDR3 residues: CASSWDRGLYTEAFF. The DNA of the CDR3 is TGTGCCAGCAGCTGGGACAGGGGGCTGTACACTGAAGCTTTCTTT.

This clone turned up a few times. The chain couples TRBV7-2 to TRBJ2-7; 13 bases map to TRBD2. V gave up 4 bases and J gave up 7 bases; unmatched junction bases: 7. The germline CDR1 and CDR2 sequences are SGHTA and FQGNSA. This CDR3 is 15 amino acids long. This chain's CDR3 is CASSSRLAGGGEQYF. The CDR3 nucleotides read TGTGCCAGCAGCTCCCGACTAGCGGGGGGTGGGGAGCAGTACTTC.

The sample holds a few counts of this clone. The chain links TRBV9 to TRBJ1-6, with D perhaps TRBD1 (5 bases). The germline V gene encodes CDR1 SGDLS and CDR2 YYNGEE. The V gene lost 0 bases and the J gene lost 7 bases, with 14 bases spanning the gap. CDR3 size: 16 residues. The CDR3 bases are TGTGCCAGCAGCGTAGCGGGGACGTTGGAGAATTCACCCCTCCACTTT. It translates to CASSVAGTLENSPLHF.

This clone was counted only a few times. The chain combines TRBV7-9 with TRBJ1-6; D unclear. Germline CDR1 SEHNR, CDR2 FQNEAQ (reference sequence). V was shortened by 5 bases and J by 7 bases, with 18 bases between the two germline ends. This CDR3 is built from 16 residues. For the CDR3, the DNA is TGTGCCAGCAGCCTAGGTGTCGGGTTGGGGAATTCACCCCTCCACTTT. It is translated as CASSLGVGLGNSPLHF. The variable domain in full, completed from reference TRBV7-9 and TRBJ1-6, reads DTGVSQNPRHKITKRGQNVTFRCDPISEHNRLYWYRQTLGQGPEFLTYFQNEAQLEKSRLLSDRFSAERPKGSFSTLEIQRTEQGDSAMYLCASSLGVGLGNSPLHFGNGTRLTVT.

V usage is TRBV4-1 and J usage is TRBJ2-7; TRBD2 matches at 15 bases. The CDR3 is made up of 18 amino acids. V was pared by 0 bases and J by 0 bases, with 3 bases of the junction left unmatched. The V gene's germline CDR1 is MGHRA and CDR2 YSYEKL. The CDR3 reads CASSQDGTSGGPSYEQYF. Written as DNA, the CDR3 is TGCGCCAGCAGCCAAGATGGGACTAGCGGGGGGCCCTCCTACGAGCAGTACTTC.

This clone was found a few times. This chain connects TRBV10-1 to TRBJ1-6; D is undetermined. This CDR3 has 11 amino acids. The germline gives CDR1 WNHNN, CDR2 SYGVQD (reference sequence). V was trimmed by 9 bases and J by 10 bases, leaving 10 bases between them. CDR3 DNA sequence: TGCGCCAGATCGACTATCTCACCCCTCCACTTT. This translates into CARSTISPLHF.

This clone appeared once. This chain connects TRBV7-3 to TRBJ1-1; tentatively, D is TRBD1 (6 bases). Germline-derived CDR1 and CDR2 are SGHTA and FQGTGA. The ends were cut back, 3 bases at V and 0 bases at J, with 14 bases in the middle. The CDR3 length is 16 residues. For the CDR3, the DNA is TGTGCCAGCAGCTTGGCTGCGGGGGCTCTGAACACTGAAGCTTTCTTT. Amino acid sequence: CASSLAAGALNTEAFF.